The entry below describes one T cell receptor (beta chain). The antigen remains unidentified. This record comes from a study of beta chain features in type 1 diabetes. Findings and limits, study-wide: Shorter TCRB CDR3s, moderately but significantly so, marked every one of the four CD4+ subsets in Type 1 diabetes patients.

Expressed TCRB transcripts got sequenced, as all isolated RNA was reverse transcribed. Clones were read by immunoSEQ multiplex PCR, and TCRdb kept only the in-frame ones, dropping some. The profile shows about 650,000 clones, over 10% of them singletons. This TCR was recovered from a man aged 25-40 years with type 1 diabetes. The specimen was naive CD4+ T cells from blood.

DNA for the CDR3: TGCGCCAGCAGCCCAAACTCAGGATCCGGGGAGCTGTTTTTT. This codes for CASSPNSGSGELFF. This chain links TRBV5-1 with TRBJ2-2; D unclear. CDR3 length equals 14 residues. The V end was cut by 4 bases, the J end by 6 bases, with 13 bases between. The V gene's germline CDR1 is SGHRS and CDR2 YFSETQ.